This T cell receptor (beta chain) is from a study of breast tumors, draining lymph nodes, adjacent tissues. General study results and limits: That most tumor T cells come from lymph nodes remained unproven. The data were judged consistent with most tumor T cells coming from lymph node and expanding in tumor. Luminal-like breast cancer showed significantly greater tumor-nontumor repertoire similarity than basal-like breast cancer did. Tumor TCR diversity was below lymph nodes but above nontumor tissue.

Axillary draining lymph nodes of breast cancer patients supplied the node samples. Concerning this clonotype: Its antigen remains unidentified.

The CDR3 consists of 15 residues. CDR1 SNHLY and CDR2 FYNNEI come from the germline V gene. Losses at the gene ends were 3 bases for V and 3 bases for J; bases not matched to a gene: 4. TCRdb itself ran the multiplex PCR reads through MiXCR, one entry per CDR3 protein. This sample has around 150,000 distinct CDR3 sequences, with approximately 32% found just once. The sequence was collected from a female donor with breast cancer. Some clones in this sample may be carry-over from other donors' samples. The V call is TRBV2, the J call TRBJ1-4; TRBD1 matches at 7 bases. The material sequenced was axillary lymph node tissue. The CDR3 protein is CASSEMGTANEKLFF. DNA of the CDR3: TGTGCCAGCAGTGAGATGGGGACAGCTAATGAAAAACTGTTTTTT.